This T cell receptor (beta chain) appears in the sequencing data of a study of blood T cell repertoires in COVID-19. Study overall: Samples taken during acute and convalescent COVID-19 were collected in the United States, Italy and Spain.

Germline-derived CDR1 and CDR2 are MDHEN and SYDVKM. The CDR3 covers 14 residues. J gave up 6 bases and V 8 bases, and 12 bases lay outside the gene matches. Source study methods: Amplification with reference gene primers provided the estimates of nucleated cell counts. Sequencing used immunoSEQ multiplex PCR; TCRdb keeps in-frame clones, though not all of them. V and J calls and clone size are those listed in that table; D and trimming were worked out from the DNA. The sample includes 140,000 or so clones, 84% of them seen just once. A Seattle source enrolled patients during active infection and followed them longitudinally.

This receptor was identified in a man in his thirties or forties with COVID-19, enrolled during active disease. The chain is built from TRBV28 and TRBJ2-7, with 8 bases lining up with TRBD1. Sequenced input: peripheral blood. The CDR3 nucleotides read TGTGCCAGCTTGGAGGACAGGGTCAGGACCGAGCAGTACTTC. Amino acids: CASLEDRVRTEQYF.